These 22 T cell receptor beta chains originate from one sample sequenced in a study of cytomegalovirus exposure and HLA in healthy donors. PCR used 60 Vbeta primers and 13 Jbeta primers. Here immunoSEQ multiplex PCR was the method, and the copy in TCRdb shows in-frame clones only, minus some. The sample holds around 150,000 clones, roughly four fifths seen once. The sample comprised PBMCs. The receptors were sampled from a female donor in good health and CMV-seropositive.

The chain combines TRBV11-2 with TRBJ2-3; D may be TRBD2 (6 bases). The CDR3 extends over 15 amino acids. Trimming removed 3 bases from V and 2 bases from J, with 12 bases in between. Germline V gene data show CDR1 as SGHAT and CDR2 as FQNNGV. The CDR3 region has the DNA TGTGCCAGCAGCTTTCTAGCGCAACACACAGATACGCAGTATTTT. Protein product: CASSFLAQHTDTQYF.

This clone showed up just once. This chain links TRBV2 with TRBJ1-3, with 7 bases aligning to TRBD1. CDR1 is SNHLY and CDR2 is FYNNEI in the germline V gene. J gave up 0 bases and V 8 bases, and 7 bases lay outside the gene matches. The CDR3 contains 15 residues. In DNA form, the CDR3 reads TGTGCCAGCGCTCGACAGGGACTCTCTGGAAACACCATATATTTT. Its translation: CASARQGLSGNTIYF.

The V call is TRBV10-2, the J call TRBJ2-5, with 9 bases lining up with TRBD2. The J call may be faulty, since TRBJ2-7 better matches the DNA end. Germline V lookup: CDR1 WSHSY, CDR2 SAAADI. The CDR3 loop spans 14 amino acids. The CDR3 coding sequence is TGCGCCAGCAGTGAGGCGGGAGGGACCTACGAGCAGTACTTC. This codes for CASSEAGGTYEQYF.

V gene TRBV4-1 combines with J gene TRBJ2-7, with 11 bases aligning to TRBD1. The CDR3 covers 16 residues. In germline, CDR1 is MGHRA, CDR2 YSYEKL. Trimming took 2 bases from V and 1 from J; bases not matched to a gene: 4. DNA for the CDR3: TGCGCCAGCAGCCAAACGGACAGGGGGCATTCCTACGAGCAGTACTTC. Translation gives CASSQTDRGHSYEQYF.

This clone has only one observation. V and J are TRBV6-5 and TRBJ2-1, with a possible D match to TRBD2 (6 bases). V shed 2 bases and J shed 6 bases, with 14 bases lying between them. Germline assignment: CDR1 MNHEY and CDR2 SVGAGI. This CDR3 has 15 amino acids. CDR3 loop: CASSYRGGARNEQFF. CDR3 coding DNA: TGTGCCAGCAGTTACCGGGGAGGTGCCCGCAATGAGCAGTTCTTC.

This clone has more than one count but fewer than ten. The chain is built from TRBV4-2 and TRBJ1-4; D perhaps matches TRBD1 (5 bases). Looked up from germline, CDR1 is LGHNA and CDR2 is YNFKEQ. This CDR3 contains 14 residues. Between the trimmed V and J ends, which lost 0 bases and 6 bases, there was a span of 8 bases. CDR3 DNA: TGTGCCAGCAGCCAAGATGGAGGGGATGAAAAACTGTTTTTT. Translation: CASSQDGGDEKLFF.

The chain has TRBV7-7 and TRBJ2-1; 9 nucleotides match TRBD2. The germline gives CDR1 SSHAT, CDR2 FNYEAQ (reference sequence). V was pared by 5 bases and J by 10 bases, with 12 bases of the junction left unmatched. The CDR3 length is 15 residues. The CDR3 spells CASSPSSGRGGEQFF. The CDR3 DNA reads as TGTGCCAGCAGCCCCAGTAGCGGGAGAGGCGGAGAGCAGTTCTTC. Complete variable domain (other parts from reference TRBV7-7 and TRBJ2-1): GAGVSQSPRYKVTKRGQDVTLRCDPISSHATLYWYQQALGQGPEFLTYFNYEAQPDKSGLPSDRFSAERPEGSISTLTIQRTEQRDSAMYRCASSPSSGRGGEQFFGPGTRLTVL.

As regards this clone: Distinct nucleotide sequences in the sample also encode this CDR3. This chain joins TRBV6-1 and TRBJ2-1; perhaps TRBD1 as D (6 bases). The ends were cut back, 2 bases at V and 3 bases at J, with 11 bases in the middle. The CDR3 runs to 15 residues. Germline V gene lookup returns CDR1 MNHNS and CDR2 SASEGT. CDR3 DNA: TGTGCCAGCAGTGAAATCCAGGGGCTCTACAATGAGCAGTTCTTC. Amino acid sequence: CASSEIQGLYNEQFF.

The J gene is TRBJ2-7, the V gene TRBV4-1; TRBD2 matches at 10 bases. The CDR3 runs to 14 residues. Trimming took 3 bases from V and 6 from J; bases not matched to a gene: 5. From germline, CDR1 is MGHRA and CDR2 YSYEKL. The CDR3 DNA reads TGCGCCAGCAGCCAGCCGGGACTAGCGTTCGAGCAGTACTTC. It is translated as CASSQPGLAFEQYF.

CDR3 coding DNA: TGTGCCAGCAGCTTAGCCGGGGCCGGGGGGGCCTGGAGTGAGCAGTTCTTC. The encoded protein is CASSLAGAGGAWSEQFF. The chain couples TRBV11-2 to TRBJ2-1; the match to TRBD2 covers 8 bases. This CDR3 contains 17 residues. Per the germline V gene, CDR1 is SGHAT and CDR2 is FQNNGV. V shed 1 base, J shed 9 bases, and the junction held 14 bases outside the gene matches.

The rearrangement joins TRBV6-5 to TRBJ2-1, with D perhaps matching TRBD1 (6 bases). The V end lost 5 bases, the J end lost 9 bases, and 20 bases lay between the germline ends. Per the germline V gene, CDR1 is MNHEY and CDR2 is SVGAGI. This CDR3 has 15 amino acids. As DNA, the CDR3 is TGTGCCAGCAGTCCCCAGGGAAGGGGACACGGTGAGCAGTTCTTC. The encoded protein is CASSPQGRGHGEQFF.

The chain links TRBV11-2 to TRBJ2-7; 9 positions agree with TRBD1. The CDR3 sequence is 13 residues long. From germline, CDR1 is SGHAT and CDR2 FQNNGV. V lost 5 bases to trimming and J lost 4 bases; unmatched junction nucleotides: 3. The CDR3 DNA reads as TGTGCCAGCAGCCGACAGGGGGGGTACGAGCAGTACTTC. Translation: CASSRQGGYEQYF.

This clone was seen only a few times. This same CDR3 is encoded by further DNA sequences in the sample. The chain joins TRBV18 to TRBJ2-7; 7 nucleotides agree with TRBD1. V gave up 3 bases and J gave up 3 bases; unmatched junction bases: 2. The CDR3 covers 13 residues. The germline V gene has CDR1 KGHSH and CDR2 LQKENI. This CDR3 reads CASSPGQNYEQYF. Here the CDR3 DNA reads TGTGCCAGCTCACCGGGACAGAACTACGAGCAGTACTTC. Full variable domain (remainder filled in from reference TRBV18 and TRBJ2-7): NAGVMQNPRHLVRRRGQEARLRCSPMKGHSHVYWYRQLPEEGLKFMVYLQKENIIDESGMPKERFSAEFPKEGPSILRIQQVVRGDSAAYFCASSPGQNYEQYFGPGTRLTVT.

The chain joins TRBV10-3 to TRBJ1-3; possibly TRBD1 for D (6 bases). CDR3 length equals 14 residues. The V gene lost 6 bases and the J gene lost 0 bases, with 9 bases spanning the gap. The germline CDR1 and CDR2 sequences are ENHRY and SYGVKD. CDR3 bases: TGTGCCATCAGCGGACAGTACTCTGGAAACACCATATATTTT. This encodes CAISGQYSGNTIYF.

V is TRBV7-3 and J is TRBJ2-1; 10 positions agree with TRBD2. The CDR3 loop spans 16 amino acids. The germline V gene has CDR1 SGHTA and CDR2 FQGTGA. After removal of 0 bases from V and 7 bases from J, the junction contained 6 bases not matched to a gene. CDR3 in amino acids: CASSLTFSGGWNEQFF. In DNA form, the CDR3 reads TGTGCCAGCAGCTTAACTTTTAGCGGGGGGTGGAATGAGCAGTTCTTC.

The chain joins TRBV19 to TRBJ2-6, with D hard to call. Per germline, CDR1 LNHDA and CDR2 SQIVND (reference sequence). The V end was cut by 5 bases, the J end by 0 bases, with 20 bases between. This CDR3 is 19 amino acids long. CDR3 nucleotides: TGTGCCAGTAGTGCCCTTAGGAGACCACCTCGCTCTGGGGCCAACGTCCTGACTTTC. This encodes CASSALRRPPRSGANVLTF.

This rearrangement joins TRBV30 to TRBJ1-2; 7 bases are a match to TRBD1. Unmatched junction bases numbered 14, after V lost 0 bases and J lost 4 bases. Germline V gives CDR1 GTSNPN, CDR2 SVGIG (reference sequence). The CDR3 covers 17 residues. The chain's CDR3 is CAWSVLRGAKLSYGYTF. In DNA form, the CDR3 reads TGTGCCTGGAGTGTACTCAGGGGGGCCAAGCTTAGCTATGGCTACACCTTC.

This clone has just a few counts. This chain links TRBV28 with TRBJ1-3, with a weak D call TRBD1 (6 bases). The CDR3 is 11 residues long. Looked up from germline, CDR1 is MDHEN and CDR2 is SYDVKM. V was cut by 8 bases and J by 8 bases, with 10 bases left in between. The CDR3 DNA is TGTGCCAGCGTGGGGGCATACACCATATATTTT. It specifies CASVGAYTIYF.

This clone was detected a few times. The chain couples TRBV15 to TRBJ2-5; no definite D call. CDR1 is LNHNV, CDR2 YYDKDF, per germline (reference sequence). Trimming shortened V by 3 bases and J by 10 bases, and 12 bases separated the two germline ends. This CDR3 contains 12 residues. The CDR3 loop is CATSSGSGSQYF. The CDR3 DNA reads TGTGCCACCAGCAGCGGGTCCGGTAGCCAGTACTTC.

In nucleotides, the CDR3 is TGCAGCGTTGAAGGCTGGCTAGCGGGGGTGGGTGAGCAGTTCTTC. It specifies CSVEGWLAGVGEQFF. V gene TRBV29-1 combines with J gene TRBJ2-1; 10 nucleotides match TRBD2. Germline-derived CDR1 and CDR2 are SQVTM and ANQGSEA. V lost 1 base to trimming and J lost 9 bases; unmatched junction nucleotides: 9. This CDR3 has 15 amino acids.

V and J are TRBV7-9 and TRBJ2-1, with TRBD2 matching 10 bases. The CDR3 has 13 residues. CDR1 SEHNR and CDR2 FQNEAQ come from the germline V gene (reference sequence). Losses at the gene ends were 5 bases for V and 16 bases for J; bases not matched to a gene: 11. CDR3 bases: TGTGCCAGCAGCCTAAACGGGGGGACTAGCGACTTCTTC. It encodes CASSLNGGTSDFF.

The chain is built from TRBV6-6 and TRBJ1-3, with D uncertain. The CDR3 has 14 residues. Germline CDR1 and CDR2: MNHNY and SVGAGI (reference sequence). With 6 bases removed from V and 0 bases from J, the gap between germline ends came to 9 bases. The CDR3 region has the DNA TGTGCCAGCAGAGAAGGAGACTCTGGAAACACCATATATTTT. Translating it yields CASREGDSGNTIYF.